A single T cell receptor beta chain is shown here with its context. The antigen remains unidentified. The record originates from a study of T cell responses to AZD1222 COVID-19 vaccine. Whole-study findings and limits: Targets within unmutated variant regions were reportedly found for nearly half of spike-specific TCRs. Two doses of AZD1222 preceded a rise in Spike-specific TCR breadth and depth. Researchers took repertoire samples only after the peak T cell response had come.

Pooling of second doses given at about 4 or about 12 weeks was done. Sequencing was performed with immunoSEQ multiplex PCR; in TCRdb, only in-frame clones are kept and a portion is missing. This table has around 110,000 clones, 85% to 95% appearing once. The receptor was derived from an adult who received the AZD1222 COVID-19 vaccine. Material: peripheral blood, obtained 28 days after the second AZD1222 dose.

The CDR3 sequence: CASSEKGPNYGYTF. The CDR3 bases are TGCGCCAGCAGTGAAAAGGGGCCTAACTATGGCTACACCTTC. This chain links TRBV10-2 with TRBJ1-2, with TRBD1 as a possible D gene (5 bases). Looked up from germline, CDR1 is WSHSY and CDR2 is SAAADI. V lost 3 bases and J lost 0, with 8 bases in between. This CDR3 region has 14 residues.